This T cell receptor (beta chain) was captured by sequencing in a study of tumor and adjacent non-tumor tissue in lung cancer. About the study: Patients comprised about a dozen adenocarcinoma, a couple of squamous cell carcinoma and 1 small cell lung cancer. Study outcomes and limitations: TCR diversity was significantly greater in tumor than normal lung tissue. Tumor repertoires had a smaller top 100 clone share than normal lung.

Worth noting for this clonotype: Its antigen is unidentified. A single base separates this from a much larger clone, so it may be a read error.

The CDR3 has 16 amino acids. Germline assignment: CDR1 SEHNR and CDR2 FQNEAQ (reference sequence). TCRbeta libraries were built with three rounds of nested PCR, modified from ARM-PCR. TCRdb independently ran MiXCR on the multiplex PCR reads; one entry per CDR3 protein. The sample holds almost 75,000 distinct CDR3 sequences, less than 75% seen once. This sample's RNA came from whole unsorted tissue. The normal lung tissue was taken more than 3 cm from the tumor edge. The sequence was obtained from a woman aged 50 to 65 with non-small cell lung cancer. The specimen sequenced was distant non-tumor lung tissue. V usage is TRBV7-9 and J usage is TRBJ2-5, with D perhaps matching TRBD2 (7 bases). The CDR3 reads CANSLGGGGNKETQYF. For the CDR3, the DNA is TGTGCCAACAGCTTAGGGGGAGGGGGAAATAAAGAGACCCAGTACTTC.